These 28 T cell receptor beta chains were all obtained from the same sample, sequenced in a study of OX40 agonist ivuxolimab in advanced cancers. Sequencing used immunoSEQ multiplex PCR; TCRdb keeps in-frame clones, though not all of them. The data show about 69,000 clones, with around 89% seen just once and about 11% held by the top ten. Specimen: CD4+ or CD8+ T cells sorted from blood, collected in a trial of the OX40 agonist ivuxolimab. These TCRs come from an adult with an advanced solid tumor such as melanoma, head and neck, liver or kidney cancer.

The chain employs TRBV7-2 and TRBJ2-3; D remains ambiguous. The length of the CDR3 is 16 residues. Germline-derived CDR1 and CDR2 are SGHTA and FQGNSA. Trimming pared 7 bases from V and 2 bases from J, leaving 19 bases between. CDR3 sequence reads: CASTLGWGTDTDTQYF. CDR3 sequence (DNA): TGTGCCAGCACCTTGGGGTGGGGAACCGACACAGATACGCAGTATTTT.

The V and J genes are TRBV15 and TRBJ2-7, with 15 bases identical to TRBD2. V was pared by 4 bases and J by 6 bases, with 10 bases of the junction left unmatched. The CDR3 length is 17 residues. Germline V lookup: CDR1 LNHNV, CDR2 YYDKDF (reference sequence). CDR3 sequence (DNA): TGTGCCACCAGCAATTCTCCGGGACTAGCGGGAGGTTCCGAGCAGTACTTC. Amino acid sequence: CATSNSPGLAGGSEQYF.

This chain connects TRBV5-1 to TRBJ2-7; D unclear. Trimming shortened V by 0 bases and J by 4 bases, and 11 bases separated the two germline ends. Germline loops: CDR1 SGHRS, CDR2 YFSETQ. The CDR3 consists of 14 residues. CDR3 protein: CASSLEVGNYEQYF. CDR3 sequence (DNA): TGCGCCAGCAGCTTGGAAGTGGGGAATTACGAGCAGTACTTC.

The chain has TRBV5-1 and TRBJ1-4, with D possibly TRBD1 on 5 matching bases. V was pared by 2 bases and J by 2 bases, with 7 bases between. The CDR3 is 14 residues long. Germline CDR1 and CDR2: SGHRS and YFSETQ. Written as DNA, the CDR3 is TGCGCCAGCAGCTTAAAGGGGACTAATGAAAAACTGTTTTTT. Translating it yields CASSLKGTNEKLFF.

The chain is built from TRBV29-1 and TRBJ2-7, with a possible D match to TRBD2 (5 bases). The CDR3 runs to 13 residues. Germline values: CDR1 SQVTM, CDR2 ANQGSEA. The V and J ends lost 2 bases and 5 bases respectively, with 13 bases between them. CDR3 in DNA: TGCAGCGTTGAAAAAACCGCCGGGAACGAGCAGTACTTC. This codes for CSVEKTAGNEQYF.

This chain links TRBV15 with TRBJ1-4; TRBD1 might be the D (5 bases). The germline V and J ends were trimmed by 0 bases and 10 bases, with 12 bases remaining between them. Germline V CDR1 and CDR2: LNHNV, YYDKDF (reference sequence). CDR3 length equals 14 residues. The CDR3 nucleotides read TGTGCCACCAGCAGAGAGGGGGGAAGGGGAAAACTGTTTTTT. The encoded protein is CATSREGGRGKLFF. The complete variable domain, with remaining parts taken from reference TRBV15 and TRBJ1-4, reads DAMVIQNPRYQVTQFGKPVTLSCSQTLNHNVMYWYQQKSSQAPKLLFHYYDKDFNNEADTPDNFQSRRPNTSFCFLDIRSPGLGDTAMYLCATSREGGRGKLFFGSGTQLSVL.

J is TRBJ2-7 and V is TRBV11-2; TRBD1 aligns across 7 bases. The CDR3 spans 15 residues. J gave up 0 bases and V 2 bases, and 4 bases lay outside the gene matches. Germline V CDR1 and CDR2: SGHAT, FQNNGV. The CDR3 is CASSLRRDSSYEQYF. For the CDR3, the DNA is TGTGCCAGCAGCTTAAGACGGGACAGCTCCTACGAGCAGTACTTC.

The chain carries TRBV6-6 and TRBJ2-7, with 7 bases identical to TRBD1. CDR3 length equals 14 residues. Trimming at V came to 7 bases and at J to 2 bases, leaving 8 bases not matched to a gene. Germline V gene sequence: CDR1 MNHNY, CDR2 SVGAGI (reference sequence). The CDR3 here is CASKLRDRTYEQYF. The CDR3 DNA follows: TGTGCCAGCAAGCTCCGGGACAGAACCTACGAGCAGTACTTC.

The CDR3 DNA reads as TGCGCCAGCTTTCTCGGCGGAGGTAGGGACTATGGCTACACCTTC. Its protein product is CASFLGGGRDYGYTF. The rearrangement joins TRBV5-1 to TRBJ1-2; no definite D call. V lost 7 bases and J lost 3, with 19 bases in between. CDR3 length: 15 amino acids. Per germline, CDR1 SGHRS and CDR2 YFSETQ.

The V call is TRBV5-4, the J call TRBJ2-7; 8 positions agree with TRBD1. Germline values: CDR1 SGHNT, CDR2 YYREEE (reference sequence). V dropped 4 bases and J dropped 2; count of bases not matched to a gene: 5. The CDR3 is 14 amino acids. CDR3 residues: CASSAGQGPYEQYF. The DNA for the CDR3 is TGTGCCAGCAGCGCAGGACAGGGACCCTACGAGCAGTACTTC.

CDR3 residues: CASSTQGLEQYF. The CDR3 region has the DNA TGTGCCAGCAGCACACAGGGGTTGGAGCAGTACTTC. The rearrangement joins TRBV7-2 to TRBJ2-7; 7 bases are a match to TRBD1. Trimming removed 5 bases from V and 7 bases from J; junction bases left unmatched: 5. This CDR3 spans 12 amino acids. Looked up from germline, CDR1 is SGHTA and CDR2 is FQGNSA.

The count of this clone is one. The J gene is TRBJ1-1, the V gene TRBV7-9, with 8 nucleotides matching TRBD1. The CDR3 covers 16 residues. Germline V lookup: CDR1 SEHNR, CDR2 FQNEAQ (reference sequence). Trimming at V came to 3 bases and at J to 0 bases, leaving 6 bases not matched to a gene. Here the CDR3 reads CASSFGTGAMNTEAFF. The CDR3 DNA reads TGTGCCAGCAGCTTTGGGACAGGTGCAATGAACACTGAAGCTTTCTTT.

The chain links TRBV11-2 to TRBJ2-5, with D perhaps matching TRBD1 (7 bases). Trimming took off 6 bases at V and 5 bases at J, with 19 bases between the two ends. Germline values: CDR1 SGHAT, CDR2 FQNNGV. The CDR3 totals 15 residues. CDR3 region: CASREGARGVETQYF. CDR3 coding DNA: TGTGCCAGCAGGGAGGGGGCCCGGGGTGTCGAGACCCAGTACTTC.

The V and J genes are TRBV5-5 and TRBJ2-3, with a possible D match to TRBD1 (5 bases). Germline V gives CDR1 SGHKS, CDR2 YYEKEE (reference sequence). Trimming removed 2 bases at V and 1 base at J, with 11 bases between. This CDR3 contains 15 residues. CDR3 bases: TGTGCCAGCAGCTTAGTAGGCAGGGGCACAGATACGCAGTATTTT. It codes for CASSLVGRGTDTQYF.

The rearrangement joins TRBV6-1 to TRBJ2-1; D is uncertain. This CDR3 has 13 residues. V lost 5 bases and J lost 9, with 14 bases in between. The germline V gene has CDR1 MNHNS and CDR2 SASEGT. The CDR3 sequence is CASSRANSGEQFF. CDR3 nucleotide sequence: TGTGCCAGCAGTCGGGCAAACTCAGGTGAGCAGTTCTTC.

CDR3 DNA sequence: TGTGCCAGCAGCTTAGGAGTAGCGGGAGATACGCAGTATTTT. Protein product: CASSLGVAGDTQYF. This chain connects TRBV7-3 to TRBJ2-3; 7 nucleotides align to TRBD2. Looked up from germline, CDR1 is SGHTA and CDR2 is FQGTGA. The ends lost 2 bases at V and 5 bases at J; junction bases unmatched: 4. CDR3 length: 14 amino acids.

The chain carries TRBV11-3 and TRBJ2-3; D gene ambiguous. The CDR3 sequence is 12 residues long. CDR1 and CDR2 (germline): SGHNT, YENEEA. The V end lost 0 bases, the J end lost 6 bases, and 4 bases lay between the germline ends. In DNA, the CDR3 is TGTGCCAGCAGCTTAGAGGTCGATACGCAGTATTTT. This translates into CASSLEVDTQYF.

The V gene is TRBV18, the J gene TRBJ2-3; D is possibly TRBD1 (7 bases). V was cut by 3 bases and J by 4 bases, with 14 bases left in between. The V gene's germline CDR1 is KGHSH and CDR2 LQKENI. CDR3 length equals 15 residues. The CDR3 bases are TGTGCCAGCTCACCGTCAGGGGGGCGGGCAGATACGCAGTATTTT. Residues: CASSPSGGRADTQYF.

This chain links TRBV28 with TRBJ2-1, with TRBD2 matching 7 bases. This CDR3 region has 17 residues. The trim removed 4 bases at V and 8 bases at J, leaving 17 bases unmatched. Looked up from germline, CDR1 is MDHEN and CDR2 is SYDVKM. The CDR3 is CASSSELGPAGRYEQFF. The CDR3 nucleotides are TGTGCCAGCAGTTCCGAACTGGGACCAGCGGGGCGGTATGAGCAGTTCTTC. The full variable domain, its missing parts supplied by reference TRBV28 and TRBJ2-1, is DVKVTQSSRYLVKRTGEKVFLECVQDMDHENMFWYRQDPGLGLRLIYFSYDVKMKEKGDIPEGYSVSREKKERFSLILESASTNQTSMYLCASSSELGPAGRYEQFFGPGTRLTVL.

V is TRBV6-1 and J is TRBJ1-1; 8 nucleotides line up with TRBD1. Germline CDR1 reads MNHNS; CDR2 reads SASEGT. The CDR3 length is 16 residues. Trimming removed 3 bases from V and 6 bases from J; junction bases left unmatched: 12. CDR3 protein: CASSDGRGHISSEAFF. DNA for the CDR3: TGTGCCAGCAGTGACGGCAGGGGGCACATTAGTTCTGAAGCTTTCTTT.

The rearrangement links TRBV6-5 to TRBJ2-2, with D maybe TRBD2 (6 bases). Germline V gene sequence: CDR1 MNHEY, CDR2 SVGAGI. Trimming pared 0 bases from V and 6 bases from J, leaving 11 bases between. CDR3 size: 15 residues. CDR3 DNA: TGTGCCAGCAGTTACTCGGAGGGTTATCCCGGGGAGCTGTTTTTT. Its translation is CASSYSEGYPGELFF.

This clone has just one count. Here the CDR3 DNA reads TGCGCCAGCAGGACCGAGCAGGGTTTTGGAACCTACGAGCAGTACTTC. It is translated as CASRTEQGFGTYEQYF. This chain uses TRBV5-1 with TRBJ2-7; tentative D call: TRBD1 (5 bases). The germline V and J ends were trimmed by 5 bases and 2 bases, with 20 bases remaining between them. The CDR3 has 16 amino acids. Looked up from germline, CDR1 is SGHRS and CDR2 is YFSETQ. The full variable domain, rest sourced from reference TRBV5-1 and TRBJ2-7, is KAGVTQTPRYLIKTRGQQVTLSCSPISGHRSVSWYQQTPGQGLQFLFEYFSETQRNKGNFPGRFSGRQFSNSRSEMNVSTLELGDSALYLCASRTEQGFGTYEQYFGPGTRLTVT.

The V gene is TRBV30, the J gene TRBJ1-4; D is ambiguous. The CDR3 has 11 amino acids. Trimming removed 5 bases from V and 8 bases from J, with 9 bases in between. In germline, CDR1 is GTSNPN, CDR2 SVGIG (reference sequence). CDR3 amino acids: CAWGRGEKLFF. The DNA of the CDR3 is TGTGCCTGGGGCCGGGGAGAAAAACTGTTTTTT.

The CDR3 nucleotides are TGTGCCAGTAGTACGCTCGGGGGCCCCCTTAGCAATCAGCCCCAGCATTTT. Translation gives CASSTLGGPLSNQPQHF. The rearrangement uses TRBV19 and TRBJ1-5, with D tentatively TRBD1 (6 bases). V was cut by 4 bases and J by 0 bases, with 16 bases left in between. The CDR3 is 17 residues long. Germline V gene lookup returns CDR1 LNHDA and CDR2 SQIVND (reference sequence).

The chain combines TRBV2 with TRBJ2-4; D not resolved. V was trimmed by 0 bases and J by 9 bases, leaving 12 bases between them. CDR1 is SNHLY and CDR2 is FYNNEI in the germline V gene. The CDR3 runs to 14 residues. The CDR3 spells CASSEALPVGIQYF. The CDR3 DNA sequence: TGTGCCAGCAGTGAAGCGCTGCCGGTGGGCATTCAGTACTTC.

The V and J genes are TRBV18 and TRBJ2-7, with 7 bases aligning to TRBD1. The CDR3 covers 14 residues. Germline CDR1 KGHSH, CDR2 LQKENI. V lost 3 bases and J lost 5; bases outside the gene matches: 7. The CDR3 reads CASSPYRGTHEQYF. Here the CDR3 DNA reads TGTGCCAGCTCACCCTACAGGGGTACGCACGAGCAGTACTTC.

DNA for the CDR3: TGCGCCAGCAGCGGGGGACACGGACAAGAGACCCAGTACTTC. This gives the protein CASSGGHGQETQYF. V gene TRBV5-1 combines with J gene TRBJ2-5, with a tentative D call TRBD1 (6 bases). V shed 4 bases and J shed 2 bases, with 12 bases lying between them. Looked up from germline, CDR1 is SGHRS and CDR2 is YFSETQ. The CDR3 has 14 amino acids.

J is TRBJ2-2 and V is TRBV5-6; 13 nucleotides align to TRBD2. The CDR3 extends over 15 amino acids. V trimming: 4 bases; J trimming: 5 bases; junction bases outside the gene matches: 2. The germline CDR1 and CDR2 sequences are SGHDT and YYEEEE. CDR3 sequence reads: CASSGGLAGTGELFF. In nucleotides, the CDR3 is TGTGCCAGCAGCGGGGGACTAGCGGGAACCGGGGAGCTGTTTTTT.